The next 7 T cell receptor beta chains were all read from a single sample in a study of kidney transplant recipient with SARS-CoV-2 infection. TCRdb redid the calling of the reads with MiXCR, one entry per CDR3 protein. The table has approximately 240,000 distinct CDR3 sequences, about 30% seen once. Sample: a blood sample, taken at baseline and on roughly day 110 from a kidney transplant recipient. The receptors shown here come from a male patient aged 25-45 years who had COVID-19 and was a kidney transplant recipient. Some T cells may be provided by the graft donor.

The V gene is TRBV28, the J gene TRBJ2-3, with D tentatively TRBD2 (7 bases). Trimming stripped 7 bases from V and 7 bases from J, with 18 bases between. This CDR3 has 14 residues. From germline, CDR1 is MDHEN and CDR2 SYDVKM. CDR3 DNA: TGTGCCAGCACTATGGGGGCTAGCGGTAATACGCAGTATTTT. Amino acid sequence: CASTMGASGNTQYF.

This sequence joins TRBV28 and TRBJ2-1; 10 bases align to TRBD2. The V segment lost 3 bases and the J segment 8 bases; nucleotides outside the gene matches: 4. The CDR3 totals 14 residues. Germline-derived CDR1 and CDR2 are MDHEN and SYDVKM. DNA for the CDR3: TGTGCCAGCAGTTTCATCAGCGGGAGGGATGAGCAGTTCTTC. Translating it yields CASSFISGRDEQFF. The full variable domain, with the rest looked up from reference TRBV28 and TRBJ2-1, is DVKVTQSSRYLVKRTGEKVFLECVQDMDHENMFWYRQDPGLGLRLIYFSYDVKMKEKGDIPEGYSVSREKKERFSLILESASTNQTSMYLCASSFISGRDEQFFGPGTRLTVL.

This clonotype was counted ten times or more. The chain is built from TRBV10-2 and TRBJ1-2; no reliable D call. In germline, CDR1 is WSHSY, CDR2 SAAADI. The CDR3 loop spans 17 amino acids. Deletions cut 5 bases from V and 4 bases from J, with 23 bases between. The CDR3 here is CASSNSRTSRKTYGYTF. DNA of the CDR3: TGCGCCAGCAGTAACAGTCGCACTTCTAGAAAGACCTATGGCTACACCTTC.

This clonotype was detected only a few times. This CDR3 reads CASSSGMDTQYF. CDR3 coding DNA: TGCGCCAGCAGCTCGGGGATGGATACGCAGTATTTT. The rearrangement uses TRBV5-1 and TRBJ2-3; D might be TRBD2 (5 bases). The germline CDR1 and CDR2 sequences are SGHRS and YFSETQ. Trimming removed 3 bases at V and 6 bases at J, with 8 bases between. CDR3 size: 12 residues.

Comment on this clonotype: A much larger clone lies a single base off, so this may be a read error. This rearrangement joins TRBV7-2 to TRBJ1-2, with D hard to call. The ends were cut back, 5 bases at V and 6 bases at J, with 25 bases in the middle. The CDR3 extends over 17 amino acids. Germline CDR1 is SGHTA and CDR2 is FQGNSA. The CDR3 reads CASSRYYRDGKTHGYTF. The CDR3 bases are TGTGCCAGCAGCAGGTATTACAGAGACGGAAAGACCCATGGCTACACCTTC. Full variable domain (remainder filled in from reference TRBV7-2 and TRBJ1-2): GAGVSQSPSNKVTEKGKDVELRCDPISGHTALYWYRQSLGQGLEFLIYFQGNSAPDKSGLPSDRFSAERTGGSVSTLTIQRTQQEDSAVYLCASSRYYRDGKTHGYTFGSGTRLTVV.

The count of this clonotype is one. The junction departs from the called germline gene at one end, perhaps through a read error. The chain uses TRBV5-1 and TRBJ2-3, with 7 positions matching TRBD1. The CDR3 spans 16 residues. Germline CDR1 SGHRS, CDR2 YFSETQ. The CDR3 region is CTSSLAKGAHTDTQYF. As DNA, the CDR3 is TGCACCAGCAGCTTGGCGAAGGGGGCCCACACAGATACGCAGTATTTT.

Ten or more counts support this clonotype. This rearrangement joins TRBV10-1 to TRBJ1-1; tentatively, D is TRBD1 (5 bases). Germline V gives CDR1 WNHNN, CDR2 SYGVQD (reference sequence). This CDR3 is built from 15 residues. Trimming pared 0 bases from V and 4 bases from J, leaving 12 bases between. The CDR3 DNA reads as TGCGCCAGCAGTGAGTCGCTTCCGGGGCGCACTGAAGCTTTCTTT. This gives the protein CASSESLPGRTEAFF.